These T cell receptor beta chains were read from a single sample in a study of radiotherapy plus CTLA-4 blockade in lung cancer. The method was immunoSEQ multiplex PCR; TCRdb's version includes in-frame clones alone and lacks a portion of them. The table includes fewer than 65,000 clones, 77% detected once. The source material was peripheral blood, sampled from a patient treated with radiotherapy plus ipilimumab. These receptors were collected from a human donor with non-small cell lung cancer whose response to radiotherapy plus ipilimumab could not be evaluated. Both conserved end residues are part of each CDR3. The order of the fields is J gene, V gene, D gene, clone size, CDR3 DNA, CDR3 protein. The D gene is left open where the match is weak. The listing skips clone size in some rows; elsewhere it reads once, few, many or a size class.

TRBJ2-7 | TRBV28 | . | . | TGTGCCAGCAGTTTCCCGGTTGGTCCCTTGGAGCAGTACTTC | CASSFPVGPLEQYF
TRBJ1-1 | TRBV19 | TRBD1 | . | TGTGCCAGTAGCAAACAACGACAGGGGGCGAGACAAACTGAAGCTTTCTTT | CASSKQRQGARQTEAFF
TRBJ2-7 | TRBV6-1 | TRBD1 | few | TGTGCCAGCAGTGAGAAGGGGGCGAATCTTCACGAGCAGTACTTC | CASSEKGANLHEQYF
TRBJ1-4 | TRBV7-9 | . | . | TGTGCCAGCAGCTCACAGGGTCGGAGTGAAAAACTGTTTTTT | CASSSQGRSEKLFF
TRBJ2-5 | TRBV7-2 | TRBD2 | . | TGTGCCAGCAGCCAAGAACTAGCGGGGGGGGTGGGGACCCAGTACTTC | CASSQELAGGVGTQYF
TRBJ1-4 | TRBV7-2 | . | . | TGTGCCAGCAGCCCCGGCGGCACCACTAATGAAAAACTGTTTTTT | CASSPGGTTNEKLFF
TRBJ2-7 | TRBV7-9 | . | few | TGTGCCAGCAGCCGTGAGGGGGTTGGCTACGAGCAGTACTTC | CASSREGVGYEQYF
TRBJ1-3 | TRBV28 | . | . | TGTGCCAGCAGTTTACTCGGGGCCGGGGGGTACACCATATATTTT | CASSLLGAGGYTIYF
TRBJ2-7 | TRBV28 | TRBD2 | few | TGTGCCAGCAGCCACCCGAAGTTGGGGACTAGCGGAGCCTACGAGCAGTACTTC | CASSHPKLGTSGAYEQYF
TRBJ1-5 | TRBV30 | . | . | TGTGCCTGGAAAGGTCCCAGGGGCAATCAGCCCCAGCATTTT | CAWKGPRGNQPQHF
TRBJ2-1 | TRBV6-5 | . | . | TGTGCCATTCAATCCAGGGCTGGCAATGAGCAGTTCTTC | CAIQSRAGNEQFF
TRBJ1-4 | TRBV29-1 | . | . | TGCAGCGTTGGACTCTCCGCCGGTAATGAAAAACTGTTTTTT | CSVGLSAGNEKLFF
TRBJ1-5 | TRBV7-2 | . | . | TGTGCCAGCAGCTTCCGAGGGGGAAACAATCAGCCCCAGCATTTT | CASSFRGGNNQPQHF
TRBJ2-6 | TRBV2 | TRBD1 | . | TGTGCCAGCAGGGAACAGGGGGCTGGGGCCAACGTCCTGACTTTC | CASREQGAGANVLTF
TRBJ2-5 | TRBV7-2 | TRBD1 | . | TGTGCCAGCAGCTTGGACAGGTCCGTCGAGACCCAGTACTTC | CASSLDRSVETQYF
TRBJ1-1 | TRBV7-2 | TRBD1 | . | TGTGCCAGCAGCTACCTGACAGGGAGGACTGAAGCTTTCTTT | CASSYLTGRTEAFF
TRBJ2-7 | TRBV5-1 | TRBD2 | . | TGCGCCAGCAGCTTGCGAATCTACGGCGTAGCGGGGGGGCCTAACGAGCAGTACTTC | CASSLRIYGVAGGPNEQYF
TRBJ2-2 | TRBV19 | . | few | TGTGCCAGTAGTATACTCAGTGAAACCGGGGAGCTGTTTTTT | CASSILSETGELFF
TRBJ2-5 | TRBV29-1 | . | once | TGCAGCGTGCTTGTAGGAGTCGGGGAGACCCAGTACTTC | CSVLVGVGETQYF
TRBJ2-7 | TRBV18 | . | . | TGTGCCAGCTCATCACTCGGTGCGGGCATCAAGAACGAGCAGTACTTC | CASSSLGAGIKNEQYF
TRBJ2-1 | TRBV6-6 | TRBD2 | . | TGTGCCAGCAGTTACCCTAGCGGGGGGGCTGATGAGCAGTTCTTC | CASSYPSGGADEQFF
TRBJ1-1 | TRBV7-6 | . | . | TGTGCCAGCAGCTTAGCCCCTCGGGGTGGGGGCCTGAACACTGAAGCTTTCTTT | CASSLAPRGGGLNTEAFF
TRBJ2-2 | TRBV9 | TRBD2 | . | TGTGCCAGCAGCACGGGACTAGCGGGAGGGCGCACCGGGGAGCTGTTTTTT | CASSTGLAGGRTGELFF
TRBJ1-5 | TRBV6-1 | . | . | TGTGCCAGCAGTGGTAGTTTGCCCCAGCATTTT | CASSGSLPQHF
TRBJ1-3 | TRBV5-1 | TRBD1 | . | TGCGCCAGCAGCAGGGGGCCCGGACAGGGGGTAAACACCATATATTTT | CASSRGPGQGVNTIYF
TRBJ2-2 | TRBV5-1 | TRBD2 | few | TGCGCCAGCAGCTTGCCGCGACTAGCGTCCCCCGGGGAGCTGTTTTTT | CASSLPRLASPGELFF
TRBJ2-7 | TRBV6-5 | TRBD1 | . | TGTGCCAGCAGTTACCGACAGGGGTACGAGCAGTACTTC | CASSYRQGYEQYF
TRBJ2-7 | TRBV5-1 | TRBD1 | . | TGCGCCAGCAGCTCACGGCAGGGGACAGCAGGTACCTACGAGCAGTACTTC | CASSSRQGTAGTYEQYF
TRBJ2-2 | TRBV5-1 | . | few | TGCGCCAGCAGCTACCGGGAGAACACCGGGGAGCTGTTTTTT | CASSYRENTGELFF
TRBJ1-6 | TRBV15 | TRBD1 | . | TGTGCCACCAGCCGGGACAGGTCCAATTCACCCCTCCACTTT | CATSRDRSNSPLHF
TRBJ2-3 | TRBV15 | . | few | TGTGCCACCAGCAGAGCGAACCCCGCGGATACGCAGTATTTT | CATSRANPADTQYF
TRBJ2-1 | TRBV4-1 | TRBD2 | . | TGCGCCAGCAGCCAAGAGCCCCCAGCGGGGGGGACCAATGAGCAGTTCTTC | CASSQEPPAGGTNEQFF
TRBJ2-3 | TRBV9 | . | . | TGTGCCAGCAGTAATCGGGGGGCTGTAGATACGCAGTATTTT | CASSNRGAVDTQYF
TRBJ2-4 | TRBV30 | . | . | TGTGCCTGGAGTGTACGCGGACTAGCCAAAAACATTCAGTACTTC | CAWSVRGLAKNIQYF
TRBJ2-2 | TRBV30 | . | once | TGTGCCTGGAGCGAACAGCTGAACACCGGGGAGCTGTTTTTT | CAWSEQLNTGELFF
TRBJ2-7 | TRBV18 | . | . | TGTGCCAGCTCACCACCGGCCGCCCCGGGGTACGAGCAGTACTTC | CASSPPAAPGYEQYF
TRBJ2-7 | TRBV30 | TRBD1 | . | TGTGCCTGGAGTGTACTCCCGGGACAGGGGCCCTACGAGCAGTACTTC | CAWSVLPGQGPYEQYF
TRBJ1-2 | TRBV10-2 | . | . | TGCGCCAGCAGTGCCGCGGGGAGGGACCCCAACTATGGCTACACCTTC | CASSAAGRDPNYGYTF
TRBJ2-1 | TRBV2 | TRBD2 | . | TGTGCCAACAGTGTTTGGACTAGCGGGGGGGCTTACAATGAGCAGTTCTTC | CANSVWTSGGAYNEQFF
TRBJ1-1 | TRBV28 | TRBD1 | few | TGTGCCAGCAGCGTGAATGACAGGGTAAGAGCTTTCTTT | CASSVNDRVRAFF
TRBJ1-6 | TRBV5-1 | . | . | TGCGCCAGCAGCTTGGAGGAGGGAGGGTTGTGGAATTCACCCCTCCACTTT | CASSLEEGGLWNSPLHF
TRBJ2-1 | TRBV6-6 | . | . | TGTGCCAGCAGCGACAGGAGGCTGGGCAATGAGCAGTTCTTC | CASSDRRLGNEQFF
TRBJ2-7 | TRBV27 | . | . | TGTGCCAGCAGTTCCGACAGGTACTTC | CASSSDRYF
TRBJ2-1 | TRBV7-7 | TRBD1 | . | TGTGCTAGCAGCTTACAAGGGACAGCTAACAATGAGCAGTTCTTC | CASSLQGTANNEQFF
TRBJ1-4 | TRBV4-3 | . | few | TGCGCCAGCACCAGGCGGAGGCAGAGTAATGAAAAACTGTTTTTT | CASTRRRQSNEKLFF
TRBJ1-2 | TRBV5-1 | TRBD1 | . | TGCGCCAGCAGGACAGGGAACTATGGCTACACCTTC | CASRTGNYGYTF
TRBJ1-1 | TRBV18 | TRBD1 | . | TGTGCCAGCTCACCACAGTGGCAAGACAGGGTTTTAACTGAAGCTTTCTTT | CASSPQWQDRVLTEAFF
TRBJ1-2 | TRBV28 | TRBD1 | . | TGTGCCAGCAGTTTTTTAGGGGGCGACTATGGCTACACCTTC | CASSFLGGDYGYTF
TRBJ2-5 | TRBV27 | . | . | TGTGCCAGCAGTTTGACCAGTAGGGGGGGGAGGAGGGTTGAGACCCAGTACTTC | CASSLTSRGGRRVETQYF
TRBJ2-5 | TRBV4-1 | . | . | TGCGCCAGCAGCCGTTTAAAAGAGACCCAGTACTTC | CASSRLKETQYF
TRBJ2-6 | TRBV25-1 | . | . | TGTGCCAGCAGTATACCCGGGGGACTTGGGGCCAACGTCCTGACTTTC | CASSIPGGLGANVLTF
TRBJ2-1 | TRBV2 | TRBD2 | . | TGTGCCAGCAGTAGTCTAGCGGGTGAGCAGTTCTTC | CASSSLAGEQFF
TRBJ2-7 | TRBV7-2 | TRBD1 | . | TGTGCCAGCAGCTTAGGGGGGGCGACAGGGGGCTACGAGCAGTACTTC | CASSLGGATGGYEQYF
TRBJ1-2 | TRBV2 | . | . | TGTGCCACCAAGAAACCGGTGGGAGTTTACACCTTC | CATKKPVGVYTF
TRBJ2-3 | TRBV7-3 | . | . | TGTGCCAGCAGCTTAACGGAGGGGTGGGCGAGCACAGATACGCAGTATTTT | CASSLTEGWASTDTQYF
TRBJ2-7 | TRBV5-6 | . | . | TGTGCCAGCAGCTTGGAAGGAGGCGAGCAGTACTTC | CASSLEGGEQYF
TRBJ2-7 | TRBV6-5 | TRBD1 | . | TGTGCCAGCAGTCTCGCCGGGACAGCGACCTACGAGCAGTACTTC | CASSLAGTATYEQYF
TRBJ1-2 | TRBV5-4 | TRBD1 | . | TGTGCCAGCAGCTTGGGCGGCACAGGGGGCACGGTCGGCTATGGCTACACCTTC | CASSLGGTGGTVGYGYTF
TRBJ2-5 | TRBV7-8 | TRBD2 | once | TGTGCCAGCAGCCCCTCGGCGGGGGGTCTGGAGACCCAGTACTTC | CASSPSAGGLETQYF
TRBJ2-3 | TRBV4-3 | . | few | TGCGCCAGCAGCCAAGATCTGGGTAGGACAACAGATACGCAGTATTTT | CASSQDLGRTTDTQYF